This TCR beta chain was observed in a study of CD8+ T cells in alopecia areata. Investigators isolated RNA and reverse transcribed it into cDNA to act as the sequencing template. TCRdb keeps only in-frame clones here, not all; method: immunoSEQ multiplex PCR. The sample was found to contain over 250,000 clones, and every one recurs. The authors sorted pooled cutaneous lymph node cells using CD4, CD8alpha, NKG2D, NKG2ACE and other markers. The CDR3 consists of 15 residues. V dropped 3 bases and J dropped 1; count of bases not matched to a gene: 2. Germline CDR1 is NSHNY and CDR2 is SYGAGN. In regard to this clone: Gene names are the mouse ones. The CDR3 extends 4 residues past the end of the read, so its final part is completed from the germline J gene. Additional DNA sequences in this sample encode the identical CDR3.

The receptor's source is a C3H/HeJ mouse with alopecia areata. MHC haplotype here: H2-k. Sequencing was done on a sample of CD4+ T cells sorted from a lymph node. The V call is TRBV13-1, the J call TRBJ2-3; TRBD1 matches at 10 bases. The part of the CDR3 DNA that was read is TGTGCCAGCAGTGGAGGGACAGGGGGTGCAGAA. It translates to CASSGGTGGAE. The whole CDR3 reads CASSGGTGGAETLYF.